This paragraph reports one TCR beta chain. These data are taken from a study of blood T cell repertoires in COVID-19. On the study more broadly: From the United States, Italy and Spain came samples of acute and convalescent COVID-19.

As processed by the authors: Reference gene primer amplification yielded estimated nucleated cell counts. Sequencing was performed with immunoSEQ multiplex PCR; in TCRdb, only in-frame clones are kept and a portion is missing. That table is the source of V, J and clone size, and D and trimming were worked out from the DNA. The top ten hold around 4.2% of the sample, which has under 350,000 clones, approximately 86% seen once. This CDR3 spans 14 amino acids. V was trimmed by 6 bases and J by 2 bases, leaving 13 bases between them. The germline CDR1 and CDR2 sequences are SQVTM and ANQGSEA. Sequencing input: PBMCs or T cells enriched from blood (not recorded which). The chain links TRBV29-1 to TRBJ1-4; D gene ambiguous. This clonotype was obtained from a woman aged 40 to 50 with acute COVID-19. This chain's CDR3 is CSVNEFPTNEKLFF. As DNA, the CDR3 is TGCAGCGTCAACGAGTTCCCCACTAATGAAAAACTGTTTTTT.